These T cell receptor beta chains were read from a single sample in a study of T cell repertoires in cytomegalovirus infection. TCRdb fed the reads into MiXCR, producing one record per CDR3 protein. Of 250,000 to 300,000 distinct CDR3 sequences in the sample, around 20% were seen once. Their recognized antigens are unknown. This sample comprised cultured PBMCs, obtained from culture after CMV antigen stimulation. The receptors derive from a human donor in good health (CMV status not recorded). Some clones in this sample may be carry-over from other donors' samples. Each CDR3 is given with its conserved first and last residue. A D gene is named only where the DNA matches it firmly. The listing skips clone size in some rows; elsewhere it reads once, few, many or a size class.

>-|-|TRBJ2-1|TRBV20-1
TGCAGTGCCTCCCACAGTGCGGGAAGGCTGAGGTCCTACAATGAGCAGTTCTTC
CSASHSAGRLRSYNEQFF
>-|TRBD2|TRBJ2-1|TRBV7-2
TGTGCCAGCAGCTTACTTCAACTAGCGGCCTACAATGAGCAGTTCTTC
CASSLLQLAAYNEQFF
>few|TRBD1|TRBJ2-5|TRBV7-9
TGTGCCAGCAGTCCCCTATCCTGGGCAGGGGGAGAGACCCAGTACTTC
CASSPLSWAGGETQYF
>many|-|TRBJ2-1|TRBV6-2/TRBV6-3
TGTGCCAGCAACGATAGCGGCCGTGGTGGGGATGAGCAGTTCTTC
CASNDSGRGGDEQFF
>many|-|TRBJ1-6|TRBV28
TGTGCCAGCAGTTTGAAAGTGGAGGCCAATTCACCCCTCCACTTT
CASSLKVEANSPLHF
>many|-|TRBJ2-3|TRBV7-2
TGTGCCAGCAGCCCGCTAGGGAGCACAGATACGCAGTATTTT
CASSPLGSTDTQYF
>-|-|TRBJ1-4|TRBV15
TGTGCCACCAGCAGAGATATGCCGAAAGAAAAACTGTTTTTT
CATSRDMPKEKLFF
>-|TRBD2|TRBJ2-2|TRBV4-2
TGTGCCAGCAGCAAAGCGGGAGGTAACACCGGGGAGCTGTTTTTT
CASSKAGGNTGELFF
>-|TRBD2|TRBJ2-1|TRBV6-8
TGTGCCAGCAGATCACCCGGACTAGCGGGAGAGTCAAATGAGCAGTTCTTC
CASRSPGLAGESNEQFF
>-|-|TRBJ2-5|TRBV20-1
TGCAGTGCTAGAGATAATGCCGCCGGAGAGACCCAGTACTTC
CSARDNAAGETQYF
>-|-|TRBJ2-1|TRBV19
TGTGCCAGTACTCCTGACAGGAGCTCCTACAATGAGCAGTTCTTC
CASTPDRSSYNEQFF
>-|-|TRBJ1-1|TRBV27
TGTGCCAGCAGTTTATGGGGGCCGAACACTGAAGCTTTCTTT
CASSLWGPNTEAFF
>many|-|TRBJ2-3|TRBV7-2
TGTGCCAGCAGCTTAGATGGGCCTTTGGATACGCAGTATTTT
CASSLDGPLDTQYF
>few|-|TRBJ2-1|TRBV7-6
TGTGCCAGCAGCTTGCGGGTGACTACTCACAATGAGCAGTTCTTC
CASSLRVTTHNEQFF
>-|TRBD2|TRBJ2-1|TRBV2
TGTGCCAGCAGTGGGGGACTAGCGAGATACAATGAGCAGTTCTTC
CASSGGLARYNEQFF
>few|TRBD2|TRBJ2-1|TRBV27
TGTGCCAGCAGCCCTGTAGCGGGGTACTCCTACAATGAGCAGTTCTTC
CASSPVAGYSYNEQFF
>-|-|TRBJ1-2|TRBV24-1
TGTGCCACCAGTGATTTTCCCGGGGCTCGCGGCTACACCTTC
CATSDFPGARGYTF
>many|-|TRBJ2-3|TRBV7-8
TGTGCCAGCAGCTCAGGGGTCAGCACAGATACGCAGTATTTT
CASSSGVSTDTQYF
>few|-|TRBJ2-4|TRBV2
TGTGCCAGTCGACAGGGAGGGCACATTCAGTACTTC
CASRQGGHIQYF
>few|TRBD2|TRBJ2-5|TRBV7-2
TGTGCCAGCAGCTTGGGACTAGCGTGGGAGACCCAGTACTTC
CASSLGLAWETQYF
>many|-|TRBJ1-4|TRBV7-2
TGTGCCAGCAGCTTACGGACAGTGGGAGAAAAACTGTTTTTT
CASSLRTVGEKLFF
>-|-|TRBJ1-5|TRBV20-1
TGCAGTGCTCAGACCAGGAACCAGGATCAGCCCCAGCATTTT
CSAQTRNQDQPQHF
>-|-|TRBJ2-1|TRBV7-8
TGTGCCAGCAGCTTAGAGGGGGGGACCTACAATGAGCAGTTCTTC
CASSLEGGTYNEQFF
>-|-|TRBJ2-5|TRBV20-1
TGCAGTGCTAGCCTGGGGGTCAGCGCGCAAGAGACCCAGTACTTC
CSASLGVSAQETQYF
>few|TRBD1|TRBJ1-2|TRBV20-1
TGCAGTGCTAGAACGCCCGGGACAGGGGTCAACTATGGCTACACCTTC
CSARTPGTGVNYGYTF
>-|-|TRBJ1-3|TRBV7-2
TGTGCCAGCAGCGGGCTCTTCTCTGGAAACACCATATATTTT
CASSGLFSGNTIYF
>-|TRBD2|TRBJ2-3|TRBV7-2
TGTGCCAGCAGCATCGGACTAGCGGAAGATACGCAGTATTTT
CASSIGLAEDTQYF
>many|-|TRBJ2-7|TRBV7-2
TGTGCCAGCAGCCCAAACCAGGGTAACGGCTACGAGCAGTACTTC
CASSPNQGNGYEQYF
>few|TRBD2|TRBJ2-3|TRBV7-2
TGTGCCAGCAGCAACCGGGCGGGAGGTGGTACAGATACGCAGTATTTT
CASSNRAGGGTDTQYF
>-|-|TRBJ2-7|TRBV6-2/TRBV6-3
TGTGCCAGCAGTAATACAGGCGCTTTAGAGCAGTACTTC
CASSNTGALEQYF
>-|TRBD1|TRBJ1-5|TRBV12-3/TRBV12-4
TGTGCCAGCAACGGACAGGGCAGGCATCAGCCCCAGCATTTT
CASNGQGRHQPQHF
>many|-|TRBJ2-5|TRBV7-2
TGTGCCAGCATCCCCCGGCCAGGGGGGATAGAGACCCAGTACTTC
CASIPRPGGIETQYF
>many|-|TRBJ2-1|TRBV7-2
TGTGCCAGCAGGTCCGACAGGAATAATGAGCAGTTCTTC
CASRSDRNNEQFF
>-|-|TRBJ2-1|TRBV18
TGTGCCAGCTCACCCACGGACAGAAACAATGAGCAGTTCTTC
CASSPTDRNNEQFF
>-|-|TRBJ1-2|TRBV30
TGTGCCTGGACCCCCATCCGCATCCCAAACTATGGCTACACCTTC
CAWTPIRIPNYGYTF
>-|TRBD2|TRBJ2-1|TRBV11-2
TGTGCCAGCAGCTTAGTTGGGCTAGCGGGAGTCGGTGAGCAGTTCTTC
CASSLVGLAGVGEQFF
>many|-|TRBJ1-1|TRBV11-2
TGTGCCAGCAGCCTTCGACAGAGTAACACTGAAGCTTTCTTT
CASSLRQSNTEAFF
>-|-|TRBJ1-4|TRBV4-3
TGCGCCAGCAGCCAAGCCAGGGGTGGTGAAAAACTGTTTTTT
CASSQARGGEKLFF
>-|TRBD1|TRBJ2-7|TRBV28
TGTGCCAGGTCCCAGACAGGGGGCTTCCACGAGCAGTACTTC
CARSQTGGFHEQYF
>-|-|TRBJ2-3|TRBV30
TGTGCCTGGAGTGGGGGCGATACGCAGTATTTT
CAWSGGDTQYF
>-|-|TRBJ1-3|TRBV4-1
TGCGCCAGCAGCCAAGACAAGGGGAGGACCCTGAGAGGAAACACCATATATTTT
CASSQDKGRTLRGNTIYF
>many|-|TRBJ2-1|TRBV7-2
TGTGCCAGCTCTCTGGACTATTACAATGAGCAGTTCTTC
CASSLDYYNEQFF